The 32 T cell receptor beta chains presented below share a single source sample, sequenced in a study of Graves' ophthalmopathy and Graves' hyperthyroidism. As the template, RNA transcripts were used to amplify TCR beta CDR3 regions. First-round RT-PCR with HTBI primers preceded a second-round multiplex PCR. TCRdb redid the calling of the multiplex PCR reads with MiXCR, one entry per CDR3 protein. The repertoire holds almost 40,000 distinct CDR3 sequences, with around half as singletons. Sequencing input: peripheral blood. The receptors come from an adult woman with stable Graves' hyperthyroidism.

This clonotype was seen ten or more times. The genes are TRBV6-2 or TRBV6-3 and TRBJ1-6; D perhaps matches TRBD1 (5 bases). The CDR3 totals 15 residues. V lost 6 bases and J lost 5, with 14 bases in between. Germline assignment: CDR1 MNHEY and CDR2 SVGEGT. The CDR3 DNA reads TGTGCCAGCAGACAAATGGGGGGTAATAATTCACCCCTCCACTTT. This translates into CASRQMGGNNSPLHF.

In this sample, this clonotype turned up many times. The chain uses TRBV5-6 and TRBJ2-5; no reliable D call. The CDR3 extends over 12 amino acids. The germline CDR1 and CDR2 sequences are SGHDT and YYEEEE. Trimming removed 1 base at V and 5 bases at J, with 6 bases between. CDR3 nucleotides: TGTGCCAGCAGCTTGCAGGAGGAGACCCAGTACTTC. Protein product: CASSLQEETQYF.

The rearrangement uses TRBV5-1 and TRBJ2-7, with TRBD1 identical over 11 bases. The length of the CDR3 is 15 residues. CDR1 and CDR2 (germline): SGHRS, YFSETQ. Losses at the gene ends were 4 bases for V and 5 bases for J; bases not matched to a gene: 8. CDR3 protein: CASSTGTGGRNEQYF. In DNA, the CDR3 is TGCGCCAGCAGCACCGGGACAGGGGGGCGGAACGAGCAGTACTTC.

The gene calls are TRBV9 and TRBJ1-2; maybe TRBD1 (5 bases). Germline CDR1 reads SGDLS; CDR2 reads YYNGEE. V lost 0 bases to trimming and J lost 7 bases, with 10 bases between them. The CDR3 has 13 residues. CDR3 coding DNA: TGTGCCAGCAGCGTAGGCGGGGCGGGTGGCTACACCTTC. Its protein product is CASSVGGAGGYTF.

The chain has TRBV20-1 and TRBJ2-5; 10 bases fit TRBD2. CDR3 length equals 16 residues. V was clipped by 0 bases and J by 1 base; unmatched bases: 5. CDR1 and CDR2 (germline): DFQATT, SNEGSKA (reference sequence). The CDR3 sequence: CSAREGSGRLQETQYF. The CDR3 coding sequence is TGCAGTGCTAGAGAGGGTAGCGGGAGGCTCCAAGAGACCCAGTACTTC.

This clonotype was counted at least ten times. This sequence joins TRBV12-3 or TRBV12-4 and TRBJ2-5; no firm D call. V was cut by 3 bases and J by 1 base, with 3 bases left in between. The CDR3 totals 12 residues. Here the CDR3 reads CASSFGQETQYF. The CDR3 DNA follows: TGTGCCAGCAGTTTCGGCCAAGAGACCCAGTACTTC.

J is TRBJ2-2 and V is TRBV15, with 7 bases identical to TRBD1. In germline, CDR1 is LNHNV, CDR2 YYDKDF (reference sequence). The J segment lost 1 base and the V segment lost 0 bases, leaving 17 bases of the junction unmatched. This CDR3 is built from 21 residues. This CDR3 is CATSRERTGQPVAWNTGELFF. As DNA, the CDR3 is TGTGCCACCAGCAGAGAACGCACGGGACAGCCTGTCGCCTGGAACACCGGGGAGCTGTTTTTT.

This rearrangement joins TRBV10-2 to TRBJ2-7, with 10 bases that match TRBD1. Trimming took 6 bases from V and 6 from J; bases not matched to a gene: 11. Germline V gene sequence: CDR1 WSHSY, CDR2 SAAADI. The CDR3 has 15 amino acids. This CDR3 is CASRPRQGAVSEQYF. CDR3 nucleotide sequence: TGCGCCAGCAGGCCCAGACAGGGGGCGGTCTCCGAGCAGTACTTC.

This clonotype was observed many times. The V gene is TRBV3-1, the J gene TRBJ1-2; TRBD1 is a possible D gene (6 bases). V gave up 0 bases and J gave up 1 base, with 15 bases separating them. The CDR3 length is 17 residues. Germline V gives CDR1 LGHDT, CDR2 YNNKEL (reference sequence). CDR3 DNA: TGTGCCAGCAGCCAAGATCTAGGGCAGGGGCTTAACTATGGCTACACCTTC. Translation: CASSQDLGQGLNYGYTF.

The chain joins TRBV9 to TRBJ1-5, with 8 bases identical to TRBD1. CDR3 length equals 14 residues. Germline V gene sequence: CDR1 SGDLS, CDR2 YYNGEE. V was clipped by 7 bases and J by 6 bases; unmatched bases: 9. The CDR3 loop is CASAPGQEGQPQHF. As DNA, the CDR3 is TGTGCCAGCGCTCCGGGACAGGAAGGTCAGCCCCAGCATTTT.

This sequence joins TRBV7-9 and TRBJ2-7; D is ambiguous. This CDR3 contains 12 residues. Looked up from germline, CDR1 is SEHNR and CDR2 is FQNEAQ (reference sequence). V shed 5 bases and J shed 1 base, with 6 bases lying between them. CDR3 residues: CASSGRSYEQYF. The CDR3 DNA sequence: TGTGCCAGCAGCGGCCGTTCCTACGAGCAGTACTTC.

V is TRBV10-1 and J is TRBJ1-1; possibly TRBD1 for D (5 bases). This CDR3 contains 13 residues. V lost 4 bases to trimming and J lost 4 bases, with 10 bases between them. The germline V gene has CDR1 WNHNN and CDR2 SYGVQD (reference sequence). The CDR3 sequence: CASSVERGTEAFF. CDR3 DNA sequence: TGCGCCAGCAGTGTAGAAAGGGGCACTGAAGCTTTCTTT.

This clonotype was seen ten or more times. This rearrangement joins TRBV12-3 or TRBV12-4 to TRBJ2-7; no reliable D call. The CDR3 spans 12 residues. Trimming took 5 bases from V and 3 from J, leaving 8 bases between them. DNA of the CDR3: TGTGCCAGCAGTCGCGACAACTACGAGCAGTACTTC. Residues: CASSRDNYEQYF.

The chain employs TRBV20-1 and TRBJ1-1; no definite D call. Deletions cut 3 bases from V and 11 bases from J, with 13 bases between. CDR3 length: 11 amino acids. CDR1 DFQATT and CDR2 SNEGSKA come from the germline V gene (reference sequence). The CDR3 protein is CSARIKVGAFF. The CDR3 DNA reads as TGCAGTGCTAGGATAAAGGTTGGGGCTTTCTTT.

This clonotype was seen ten or more times. The V call is TRBV10-3, the J call TRBJ1-6, with D possibly TRBD1 on 5 matching bases. The CDR3 is made up of 15 amino acids. V lost 3 bases and J 0 bases, leaving 6 bases between the germline ends. Germline CDR1 ENHRY, CDR2 SYGVKD. Written as DNA, the CDR3 is TGTGCCATCAGTGACGACAGCTCCTATAATTCACCCCTCCACTTT. It specifies CAISDDSSYNSPLHF.

In this sample, this clonotype turned up once. V is TRBV7-4 and J is TRBJ2-7; the match to TRBD2 covers 10 bases. Trimming at V came to 11 bases and at J to 4 bases, leaving 8 bases not matched to a gene. The CDR3 is 13 residues long. Germline V gives CDR1 SGHVT, CDR2 SQSDAQ. CDR3 sequence: CAPPGLAVYEQYF. Written as DNA, the CDR3 is TGTGCCCCCCCCGGACTAGCGGTTTACGAGCAGTACTTC.

This clonotype was seen repeatedly, ten times or more. The chain employs TRBV12-3 or TRBV12-4 and TRBJ2-7; TRBD2 agrees at 9 bases. The length of the CDR3 is 15 residues. After removal of 5 bases from V and 5 bases from J, the junction contained 10 bases not matched to a gene. Here the CDR3 reads CASSPAGLAADEQYF. The CDR3, as DNA: TGTGCCAGCAGTCCCGCGGGACTAGCAGCCGACGAGCAGTACTTC.

The J gene is TRBJ2-6, the V gene TRBV20-1; 15 nucleotides match TRBD2. V was pared by 5 bases and J by 3 bases, with 8 bases of the junction left unmatched. The CDR3 has 18 amino acids. Germline V gives CDR1 DFQATT, CDR2 SNEGSKA (reference sequence). In DNA, the CDR3 is TGCAGTGCTTGGACCGGGACTAGCGGGAGGATTGGGGCCAACGTCCTGACTTTC. It encodes CSAWTGTSGRIGANVLTF.

The chain combines TRBV2 with TRBJ2-5; a weak D match, TRBD1 (6 bases). The V end lost 0 bases, the J end lost 6 bases, and 8 bases lay between the germline ends. CDR1 SNHLY and CDR2 FYNNEI come from the germline V gene. The CDR3 has 13 amino acids. The CDR3 coding sequence is TGTGCCAGCAGTGAAGCCAGGGGAAAGACCCAGTACTTC. Translation: CASSEARGKTQYF.

This clonotype was seen repeatedly, ten times or more. This chain uses TRBV6-2 or TRBV6-3 with TRBJ1-2; 8 nucleotides line up with TRBD1. V was clipped by 6 bases and J by 8 bases; unmatched bases: 8. Germline assignment: CDR1 MNHEY and CDR2 SVGEGT. This CDR3 spans 13 amino acids. The CDR3 here is CASRTGTGGGYTF. CDR3 in DNA: TGTGCCAGCAGAACCGGGACAGGTGGCGGCTACACCTTC.

The sample holds many counts of this clonotype. The chain joins TRBV5-1 to TRBJ2-6; TRBD1 agrees at 7 bases. The CDR3 is made up of 21 amino acids. Trimming removed 1 base from V and 0 bases from J; junction bases left unmatched: 16. Germline CDR1 is SGHRS and CDR2 is YFSETQ. CDR3 amino acids: CASSLTGAQNLLSSGANVLTF. The DNA of the CDR3 is TGCGCCAGCAGCTTGACAGGGGCCCAGAACCTGCTAAGCTCTGGGGCCAACGTCCTGACTTTC.

This chain uses TRBV4-2 with TRBJ2-7, with 9 bases aligning to TRBD2. The V and J ends lost 3 bases and 2 bases, in that order; junction bases with no gene match: 8. The germline CDR1 and CDR2 sequences are LGHNA and YNFKEQ. This CDR3 has 16 amino acids. The DNA of the CDR3 is TGTGCCAGCAGCCAGGGAGTGGGCGGGAGGGCCTACGAGCAGTACTTC. The encoded protein is CASSQGVGGRAYEQYF.

This clonotype was found many times. This rearrangement joins TRBV7-8 to TRBJ2-3; D might be TRBD1 (6 bases). CDR3 length: 12 residues. V was clipped by 11 bases and J by 3 bases, with 12 bases between them. Germline CDR1 is SGHVS and CDR2 is FQNEAQ. DNA for the CDR3: TGTGCCGTAGAAGGGGGAACAGATACGCAGTATTTT. Its protein product is CAVEGGTDTQYF.

This clonotype was detected only a few times. V and J are TRBV24-1 and TRBJ1-5, with 9 bases identical to TRBD1. Germline V gives CDR1 KGHDR, CDR2 SFDVKD. Trimming at V came to 7 bases and at J to 7 bases, leaving 4 bases not matched to a gene. The CDR3 sequence is 13 residues long. The CDR3 coding sequence is TGTGCCACCAGCCCGGGGACAGGGCAGCCCCAGCATTTT. This codes for CATSPGTGQPQHF.

The rearrangement joins TRBV12-3 or TRBV12-4 to TRBJ2-2; the match to TRBD1 covers 7 bases. The length of the CDR3 is 15 residues. Trimming at V came to 3 bases and at J to 7 bases, leaving 8 bases not matched to a gene. CDR3 nucleotides: TGTGCCAGCAGTTTGGGGCAGACAGGGAGCGGGGAGCTGTTTTTT. As protein: CASSLGQTGSGELFF.

The sample holds many counts of this clonotype. The J gene is TRBJ1-2, the V gene TRBV27; D is undetermined. The CDR3 covers 12 residues. Germline values: CDR1 MNHEY, CDR2 SMNVEV (reference sequence). Trimming removed 4 bases at V and 7 bases at J, with 10 bases between. As DNA, the CDR3 is TGTGCCAGCAGTTCGAACACACGTGGCTACACCTTC. It encodes CASSSNTRGYTF.

This clonotype was recorded at least ten times. This sequence joins TRBV7-9 and TRBJ2-6; 8 nucleotides line up with TRBD2. Per germline, CDR1 SEHNR and CDR2 FQNEAQ (reference sequence). Losses at the gene ends were 2 bases for V and 5 bases for J; bases not matched to a gene: 2. The CDR3 totals 15 residues. The CDR3 DNA sequence: TGTGCCAGCAGCTTAAGCGGGAGATGGGCCAACGTCCTGACTTTC. Translated, it gives CASSLSGRWANVLTF.

V and J are TRBV9 and TRBJ1-5, with D perhaps matching TRBD1 (5 bases). From germline, CDR1 is SGDLS and CDR2 YYNGEE. This CDR3 region has 13 residues. V was trimmed by 1 base and J by 9 bases, leaving 11 bases between them. This chain's CDR3 is CASSVSGERPQHF. The CDR3 bases are TGTGCCAGCAGCGTATCGGGGGAGCGGCCCCAGCATTTT.

The genes are TRBV11-2 and TRBJ2-5; 10 bases agree with TRBD2. The germline V gene has CDR1 SGHAT and CDR2 FQNNGV. Trimming cost V 2 bases and J 6 bases; bases outside gene matches: 6. The CDR3 length is 15 residues. CDR3 region: CASSLSGRALQTQYF. The DNA for the CDR3 is TGTGCCAGCAGCTTAAGCGGGAGGGCCTTGCAGACCCAGTACTTC.

This clonotype has only one observation. This chain uses TRBV19 with TRBJ1-2, with D perhaps matching TRBD1 (5 bases). The CDR3 consists of 12 residues. V was trimmed by 4 bases and J by 10 bases, leaving 13 bases between them. Per the germline V gene, CDR1 is LNHDA and CDR2 is SQIVND (reference sequence). The CDR3 protein is CASSTLRDDYTF. Here the CDR3 DNA reads TGTGCCAGTAGTACCCTCCGGGACGACTACACCTTC.

Details on this clonotype: The junction differs from germline at one of its ends, possibly a read error. The J gene is TRBJ1-1, the V gene TRBV27; the D gene is possibly TRBD1 (5 bases). Germline V gene lookup returns CDR1 MNHEY and CDR2 SMNVEV (reference sequence). The CDR3 sequence is 15 residues long. In DNA, the CDR3 is TGTGCCAGCGGTTTATCGAGGGGAATGAACACTGAAGCTTTCTTT. Translating gives CASGLSRGMNTEAFF.

This clonotype was seen ten or more times. The chain carries TRBV29-1 and TRBJ2-7, with D perhaps being TRBD1 or TRBD2 (5 bases each). V lost 4 bases and J 6 bases, leaving 10 bases between the germline ends. CDR1 and CDR2 (germline): SQVTM, ANQGSEA. This CDR3 has 11 residues. The CDR3 nucleotides are TGCAGCGTTGGGGGTGGGGGCGAGCAGTACTTC. Protein product: CSVGGGGEQYF.